This entry lists 25 T cell receptor beta chains sequenced from one sample in a study of T cell responses to AZD1222 COVID-19 vaccine. Sequencing was performed with immunoSEQ multiplex PCR; in TCRdb, only in-frame clones are kept and a portion is missing. The table includes approximately 35,000 clones, 75% to 90% detected once. Sequencing was performed on peripheral blood, taken on day 0 of AZD1222 vaccination. These receptors originate from an adult in good health.

The genes are TRBV5-1 and TRBJ1-1; D may be TRBD1 (5 bases). Trimming left V 2 bases short and J 5 bases short, with 13 bases between. CDR1 SGHRS and CDR2 YFSETQ come from the germline V gene. This CDR3 spans 14 amino acids. Here the CDR3 reads CASSLGTTGTEAFF. The CDR3 nucleotides read TGCGCCAGCAGCTTAGGGACGACGGGGACTGAAGCTTTCTTT.

The CDR3 reads CASSEPLAGPEQFF. DNA for the CDR3: TGTGCCAGCAGTGAACCTCTAGCGGGACCCGAGCAGTTCTTC. The chain joins TRBV2 to TRBJ2-1; 9 positions agree with TRBD2. CDR1 and CDR2 from the germline V gene are SNHLY and FYNNEI. The CDR3 runs 14 residues. Unmatched junction bases numbered 6, after V lost 2 bases and J lost 10 bases.

The V call is TRBV27, the J call TRBJ2-3, with TRBD2 matching 10 bases. J lost 6 bases, V lost 5 bases, and 8 bases had no gene match. Germline lookup yields CDR1 MNHEY and CDR2 SMNVEV (reference sequence). The CDR3 has 15 residues. CDR3 sequence: CASSLAGVSLDTQYF. Here the CDR3 DNA reads TGTGCCAGCAGTCTAGCGGGAGTCTCTTTGGATACGCAGTATTTT.

J is TRBJ1-5 and V is TRBV28, with a possible D match to TRBD1 (6 bases). The CDR3 loop spans 14 amino acids. Germline lookup yields CDR1 MDHEN and CDR2 SYDVKM. Trimming shortened V by 6 bases and J by 4 bases, and 13 bases separated the two germline ends. For the CDR3, the DNA is TGTGCCAGCAGGTACAGGGCTCGAAATCAGCCCCAGCATTTT. This sequence encodes CASRYRARNQPQHF. The full variable domain, rest sourced from reference TRBV28 and TRBJ1-5, is DVKVTQSSRYLVKRTGEKVFLECVQDMDHENMFWYRQDPGLGLRLIYFSYDVKMKEKGDIPEGYSVSREKKERFSLILESASTNQTSMYLCASRYRARNQPQHFGDGTRLSIL.

The chain carries TRBV27 and TRBJ1-4, with TRBD1 as a possible D gene (5 bases). Germline loops: CDR1 MNHEY, CDR2 SMNVEV (reference sequence). The CDR3 has 15 residues. The V end lost 2 bases, the J end lost 6 bases, and 13 bases lay between the germline ends. The DNA of the CDR3 is TGTGCCAGCAGTTTAGTTGCAGGGACTTATGAAAAACTGTTTTTT. Its protein is CASSLVAGTYEKLFF.

The rearrangement links TRBV7-2 to TRBJ2-2; D unclear. Trimming took off 1 base at V and 5 bases at J, with 5 bases between the two ends. In germline, CDR1 is SGHTA, CDR2 FQGNSA. CDR3 size: 13 residues. The CDR3: CASSLVATGELFF. The CDR3 region has the DNA TGTGCCAGCAGCTTAGTAGCTACCGGGGAGCTGTTTTTT.

The CDR3 DNA is TGTGCCAGCAGCCCGAGGCGGGATTATGGCTACACCTTC. The encoded protein is CASSPRRDYGYTF. The genes are TRBV11-2 and TRBJ1-2, with D hard to call. The germline V gene has CDR1 SGHAT and CDR2 FQNNGV. The CDR3 length is 13 residues. Trimming took off 5 bases at V and 5 bases at J, with 12 bases between the two ends.

The rearrangement uses TRBV7-2 and TRBJ2-3; 7 nucleotides align to TRBD2. The V and J ends lost 6 bases and 0 bases, in that order; junction bases with no gene match: 6. The germline V gene encodes CDR1 SGHTA and CDR2 FQGNSA. CDR3 length: 15 residues. In nucleotides, the CDR3 is TGTGCCAGCAGTTTGGGGGGGGTTAGCACAGATACGCAGTATTTT. Translating gives CASSLGGVSTDTQYF. Filled out from reference TRBV7-2 and TRBJ2-3, the complete variable domain reads GAGVSQSPSNKVTEKGKDVELRCDPISGHTALYWYRQSLGQGLEFLIYFQGNSAPDKSGLPSDRFSAERTGGSVSTLTIQRTQQEDSAVYLCASSLGGVSTDTQYFGPGTRLTVL.

This chain joins TRBV7-3 and TRBJ2-1, with D maybe TRBD2 (7 bases). V was clipped by 1 base and J by 9 bases, with 16 bases between them. The CDR3 runs to 15 residues. Germline CDR1 SGHTA, CDR2 FQGTGA. The chain's CDR3 is CASSLIGLGGGEQFF. CDR3 sequence (DNA): TGTGCCAGCAGCTTAATAGGACTAGGAGGGGGTGAGCAGTTCTTC.

The genes are TRBV27 and TRBJ2-1; D is uncertain. Trimming removed 0 bases at V and 0 bases at J, with 9 bases between. This CDR3 contains 16 residues. The V gene's germline CDR1 is MNHEY and CDR2 SMNVEV (reference sequence). CDR3 protein: CASSLSEPFSYNEQFF. The CDR3 bases are TGTGCCAGCAGTTTATCGGAACCCTTCTCCTACAATGAGCAGTTCTTC.

The V call is TRBV5-1, the J call TRBJ2-1, with TRBD2 matching 12 bases. The length of the CDR3 is 19 residues. CDR1 and CDR2 from the germline V gene are SGHRS and YFSETQ. V was pared by 4 bases and J by 3 bases, with 14 bases of the junction left unmatched. This chain's CDR3 is CASSPYPVTSGSNYNEQFF. The CDR3 DNA follows: TGCGCCAGCAGCCCCTATCCCGTGACTAGCGGGAGTAACTACAATGAGCAGTTCTTC.

Judged by abundance, this clone is medium-sized (0.01 to 0.1%). The chain carries TRBV27 and TRBJ2-1; 7 nucleotides align to TRBD2. Germline loops: CDR1 MNHEY, CDR2 SMNVEV (reference sequence). V dropped 4 bases and J dropped 0; count of bases not matched to a gene: 6. This CDR3 comprises 16 residues. CDR3 bases: TGTGCCAGCAGTTCATTAGCGGGTCCCTCCTACAATGAGCAGTTCTTC. The encoded protein is CASSSLAGPSYNEQFF.

V usage is TRBV11-2 and J usage is TRBJ1-1, with D perhaps matching TRBD1 (6 bases). This CDR3 has 12 amino acids. The V end lost 2 bases, the J end lost 8 bases, and 9 bases lay between the germline ends. CDR1 is SGHAT and CDR2 is FQNNGV in the germline V gene. CDR3 residues: CASSLTGTEAFF. In nucleotides, the CDR3 is TGTGCCAGCAGCTTAACAGGGACCGAAGCTTTCTTT.

This clone was recorded once. The chain couples TRBV28 to TRBJ1-1; D unclear. The germline gives CDR1 MDHEN, CDR2 SYDVKM. CDR3 length: 14 residues. Trimming took off 8 bases at V and 0 bases at J, with 13 bases between the two ends. The CDR3 nucleotides read TGTGCCAGCGGGAGGCTGGGGTTGAACACTGAAGCTTTCTTT. Its translation is CASGRLGLNTEAFF.

This chain joins TRBV5-8 and TRBJ1-5; D is ambiguous. Trimming pared 0 bases from V and 6 bases from J, leaving 1 base between. The germline gives CDR1 SGHTS, CDR2 YDEGEE. This CDR3 contains 11 residues. CDR3 region: CASSLGQPQHF. The DNA for the CDR3 is TGTGCCAGCAGCTTGGGTCAGCCCCAGCATTTT. The full variable domain, completed using reference TRBV5-8 and TRBJ1-5, is EAGVTQSPTHLIKTRGQQATLRCSPISGHTSVYWYQQALGLGLQFLLWYDEGEERNRGNFPPRFSGRQFPNYSSELNVNALELEDSALYLCASSLGQPQHFGDGTRLSIL.

J is TRBJ2-2 and V is TRBV6-2 or TRBV6-3; D perhaps matches TRBD2 (5 bases). The CDR3 runs to 14 residues. From germline, CDR1 is MNHEY and CDR2 SVGEGT. The V and J ends lost 4 bases and 4 bases respectively, with 10 bases between them. The CDR3 coding sequence is TGTGCCAGCAGTTCGGGGTTCCGCACCGGGGAGCTGTTTTTT. Its translation is CASSSGFRTGELFF.

The chain is built from TRBV5-6 and TRBJ1-4, with D tentatively TRBD1 (5 bases). Trimming shortened V by 4 bases and J by 2 bases, and 12 bases separated the two germline ends. CDR3 length: 15 amino acids. Per germline, CDR1 SGHDT and CDR2 YYEEEE. Here the CDR3 reads CASSPMGVTNEKLFF. CDR3 DNA sequence: TGTGCCAGCAGCCCTATGGGGGTCACTAATGAAAAACTGTTTTTT.

CDR3 loop: CASSPTGGSEQYF. The CDR3 DNA sequence: TGTGCCAGCAGCCCGACTGGCGGGTCCGAGCAGTACTTC. The rearrangement joins TRBV7-3 to TRBJ2-7; tentative D call: TRBD2 (5 bases). The CDR3 is 13 amino acids. Trimming shortened V by 5 bases and J by 6 bases, and 14 bases separated the two germline ends. Germline CDR1 is SGHTA and CDR2 is FQGTGA. The entire variable domain, with the rest obtained from reference TRBV7-3 and TRBJ2-7, is as follows: GAGVSQTPSNKVTEKGKYVELRCDPISGHTALYWYRQSLGQGPEFLIYFQGTGAADDSGLPNDRFFAVRPEGSVSTLKIQRTERGDSAVYLCASSPTGGSEQYFGPGTRLTVT.

In its sample, this clone was seen once. The chain links TRBV14 to TRBJ1-2; no clear D. The V gene lost 0 bases and the J gene lost 4 bases, with 9 bases spanning the gap. Germline values: CDR1 SGHDN, CDR2 FVKESK. The CDR3 contains 14 residues. The DNA for the CDR3 is TGTGCCAGCAGCCAAGAGGTCGACGGCTATGGCTACACCTTC. Its translation: CASSQEVDGYGYTF. Together with reference TRBV14 and TRBJ1-2, the CDR3 gives the full variable domain: EAGVTQFPSHSVIEKGQTVTLRCDPISGHDNLYWYRRVMGKEIKFLLHFVKESKQDESGMPNNRFLAERTGGTYSTLKVQPAELEDSGVYFCASSQEVDGYGYTFGSGTRLTVV.

This chain joins TRBV5-6 and TRBJ2-7, with D perhaps TRBD1 or TRBD2 (5 bases each). Germline values: CDR1 SGHDT, CDR2 YYEEEE. The CDR3 is 16 residues long. V was pared by 0 bases and J by 0 bases, with 13 bases between. The CDR3 region is CASSLVRKGSSYEQYF. CDR3 DNA sequence: TGTGCCAGCAGCTTGGTTAGGAAGGGGAGCTCCTACGAGCAGTACTTC.

In this sample, this clone turned up a few times. The chain combines TRBV27 with TRBJ1-2; D uncertain. Trimming left V 5 bases short and J 2 bases short, with 12 bases between. From germline, CDR1 is MNHEY and CDR2 SMNVEV (reference sequence). This CDR3 contains 14 residues. Here the CDR3 DNA reads TGTGCCAGCAGTAGCAACGACGGAAACTATGGCTACACCTTC. Residues: CASSSNDGNYGYTF.

This chain links TRBV12-3 or TRBV12-4 with TRBJ2-1; D unresolved. Deletions cut 7 bases from V and 5 bases from J, with 9 bases between. The CDR3 extends over 12 amino acids. CDR3 nucleotide sequence: TGTGCCAGCACCCTTGGGAACAATGAGCAGTTCTTC. This gives the protein CASTLGNNEQFF.

This sequence joins TRBV5-1 and TRBJ2-3; 15 bases match TRBD2. Germline V CDR1 and CDR2: SGHRS, YFSETQ. The CDR3 loop spans 17 amino acids. Trimming took 4 bases from V and 5 from J; bases not matched to a gene: 8. CDR3 residues: CASSPGTSGRSVDTQYF. DNA of the CDR3: TGCGCCAGCAGCCCGGGGACTAGCGGGAGGTCGGTAGATACGCAGTATTTT.

This rearrangement joins TRBV28 to TRBJ2-5, with D maybe TRBD2 (5 bases). The CDR3 runs 16 residues. CDR1 is MDHEN, CDR2 SYDVKM, per germline. V lost 2 bases and J 1 base, leaving 14 bases between the germline ends. CDR3 nucleotides: TGTGCCAGCAGTTTACCTCCCGGGGTAGCCCAAGAGACCCAGTACTTC. Its translation: CASSLPPGVAQETQYF.

The chain couples TRBV28 to TRBJ1-1; TRBD1 matches at 7 bases. In germline, CDR1 is MDHEN, CDR2 SYDVKM. The CDR3 runs 15 residues. With 4 bases clipped from V and 0 bases from J, the junction kept 5 bases outside the gene matches. This chain's CDR3 is CASSSTGAVNTEAFF. The CDR3 DNA reads as TGTGCCAGCAGTTCCACAGGGGCGGTGAACACTGAAGCTTTCTTT.